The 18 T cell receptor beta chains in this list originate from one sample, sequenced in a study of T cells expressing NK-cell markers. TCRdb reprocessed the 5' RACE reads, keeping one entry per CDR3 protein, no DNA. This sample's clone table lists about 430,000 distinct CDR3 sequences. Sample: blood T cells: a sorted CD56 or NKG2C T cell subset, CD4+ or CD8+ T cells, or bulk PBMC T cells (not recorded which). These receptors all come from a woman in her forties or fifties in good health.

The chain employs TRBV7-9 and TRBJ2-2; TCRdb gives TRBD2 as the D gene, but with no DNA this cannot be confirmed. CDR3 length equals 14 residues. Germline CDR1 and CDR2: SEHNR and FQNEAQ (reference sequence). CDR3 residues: CASSWGGNTGELFF.

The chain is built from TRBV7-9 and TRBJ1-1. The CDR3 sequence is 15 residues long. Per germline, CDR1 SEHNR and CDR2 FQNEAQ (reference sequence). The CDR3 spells CASIFIGPSNTEAFF.

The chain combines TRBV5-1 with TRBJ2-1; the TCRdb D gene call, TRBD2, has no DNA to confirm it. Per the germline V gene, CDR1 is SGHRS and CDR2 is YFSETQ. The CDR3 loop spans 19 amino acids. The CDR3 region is CASSLASSGSQLRYNEQFF.

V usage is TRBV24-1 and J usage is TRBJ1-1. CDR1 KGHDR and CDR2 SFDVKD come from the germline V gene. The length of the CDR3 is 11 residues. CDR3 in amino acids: CATSVGNEAFF.

CDR3 residues: CASSRVDAGEKLFF. The J gene is TRBJ1-4, the V gene TRBV5-6. In germline, CDR1 is SGHDT, CDR2 YYEEEE. The CDR3 covers 14 residues.

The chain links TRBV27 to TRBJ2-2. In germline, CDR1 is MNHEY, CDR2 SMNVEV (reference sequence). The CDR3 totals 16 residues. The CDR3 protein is CASSLLLATNTGELFF.

CDR3 amino acids: CATSRDPRNTEAFF. The rearrangement links TRBV15 to TRBJ1-1. The CDR3 consists of 14 residues. CDR1 and CDR2 from the germline V gene are LNHNV and YYDKDF (reference sequence). The full variable domain, in which reference TRBV15 and TRBJ1-1 provide the parts outside the CDR3, is DAMVIQNPRYQVTQFGKPVTLSCSQTLNHNVMYWYQQKSSQAPKLLFHYYDKDFNNEADTPDNFQSRRPNTSFCFLDIRSPGLGDTAMYLCATSRDPRNTEAFFGQGTRLTVV.

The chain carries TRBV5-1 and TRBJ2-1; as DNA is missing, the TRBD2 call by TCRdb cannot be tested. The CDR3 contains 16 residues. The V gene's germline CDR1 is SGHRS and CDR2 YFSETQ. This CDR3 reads CASSLVSGGSYNEQFF.

CDR3 loop: CSAGRGSNPFGYTF. The rearrangement uses TRBV29-1 and TRBJ1-2. Germline V gene lookup returns CDR1 SQVTM and CDR2 ANQGSEA. CDR3 length equals 14 residues.

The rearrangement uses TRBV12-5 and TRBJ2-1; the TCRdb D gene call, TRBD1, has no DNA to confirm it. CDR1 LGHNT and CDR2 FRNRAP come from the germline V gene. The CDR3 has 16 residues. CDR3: CASGLAGTLQRNEQFF.

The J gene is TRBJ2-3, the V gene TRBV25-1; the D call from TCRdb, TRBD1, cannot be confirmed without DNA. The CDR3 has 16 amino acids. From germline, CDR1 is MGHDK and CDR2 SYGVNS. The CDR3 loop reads CASSESRTGLLDTQYF.

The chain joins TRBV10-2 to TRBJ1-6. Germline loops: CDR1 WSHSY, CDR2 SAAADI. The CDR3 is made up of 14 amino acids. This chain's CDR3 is CASSAEGGDSPLHF.

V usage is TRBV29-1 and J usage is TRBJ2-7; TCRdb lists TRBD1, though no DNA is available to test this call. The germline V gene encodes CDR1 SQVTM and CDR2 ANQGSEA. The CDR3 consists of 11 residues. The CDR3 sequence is CSVEAGNEQYF.

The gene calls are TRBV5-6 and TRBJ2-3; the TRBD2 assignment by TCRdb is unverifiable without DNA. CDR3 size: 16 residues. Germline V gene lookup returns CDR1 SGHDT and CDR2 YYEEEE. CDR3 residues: CASSLLLAALTDTQYF.

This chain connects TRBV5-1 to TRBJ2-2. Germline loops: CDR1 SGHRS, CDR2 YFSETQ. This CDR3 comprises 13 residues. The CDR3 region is CASSFGVAGELFF.

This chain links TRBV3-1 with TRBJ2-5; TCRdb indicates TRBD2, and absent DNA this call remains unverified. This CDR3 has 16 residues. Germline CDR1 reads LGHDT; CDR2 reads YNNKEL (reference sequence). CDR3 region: CASSPRLAGDGETQYF.

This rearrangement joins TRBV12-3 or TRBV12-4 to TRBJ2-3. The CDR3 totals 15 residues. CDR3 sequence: CASSPYQSSGDTQYF.

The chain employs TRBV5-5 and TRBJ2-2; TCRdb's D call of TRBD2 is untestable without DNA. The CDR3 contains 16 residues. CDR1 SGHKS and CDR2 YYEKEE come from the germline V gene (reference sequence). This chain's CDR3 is CASSLAGTSVGGELFF.